Listed below are T cell receptor beta chains from one sample, sequenced in a study of lymphopenia after photon versus proton radiotherapy. The table came from immunoSEQ multiplex PCR; TCRdb's copy has only in-frame clones and leaves some out. The sample lists about 40,000 clones; 86% were seen once. The sequences come from peripheral blood, collected from a patient treated with proton-based radiotherapy. These receptors originate from a woman aged 65 to 85 with pancreatic cancer. Some clones in this sample may be carry-over from other donors' samples. The conserved cysteine and the conserved F or W are not part of the CDR3 here. D genes are given only for firm matches.

TRBD2	TRBJ2-1	TRBV7-6	13	ASSFGGRLYNEQF
NA	TRBJ2-2	TRBV5-6	14	ASSLGLLINTGELF
TRBD1	TRBJ1-2	TRBV28	13	ASSPPGQGARGYT
NA	TRBJ1-1	TRBV28	12	ASHKQLSYDEAF
TRBD2	TRBJ2-3	TRBV7-2	14	ASSLASGRGSDTQY
TRBD1	TRBJ1-6	TRBV30	14	AWGNPWTGNNSPLH
TRBD1	TRBJ2-1	TRBV2	12	ASSEGTGDDEQF
NA	TRBJ2-5	TRBV5-6	12	ASSLGAVQETQY
TRBD1	TRBJ2-2	TRBV6-1	11	ASRGQGTGELF
NA	TRBJ2-1	TRBV4-1	14	ASSQHGVLGYNEQF
NA	TRBJ2-7	TRBV10-3	13	AISESQGPLYEQY
TRBD2	TRBJ2-7	TRBV11-2	14	ASSLVGTSGKGEQY
TRBD1	TRBJ1-3	TRBV11-2	11	ASRSGGGNTIY
TRBD1	TRBJ1-2	TRBV2	13	ASMTGAPTVYGYT
NA	TRBJ1-2	TRBV28	11	ASLEGENYGYT
TRBD1	TRBJ2-7	TRBV6-1	9	ASNRGYEQY
TRBD1	TRBJ1-4	TRBV19	12	ASRTGQGGEKLF
NA	TRBJ2-3	TRBV27	13	ASSPLGNLADTQY
NA	TRBJ2-3	TRBV7-8	11	ASSLVLADTQY
TRBD1	TRBJ2-7	TRBV27	13	ASRTPGQGTYEQY
NA	TRBJ1-1	TRBV5-1	12	ASSEGRSNTEAF
NA	TRBJ2-7	TRBV4-3	13	ASSLRLTGGYEQY
TRBD1	TRBJ2-5	TRBV7-3	11	ASSLTGPETQY
NA	TRBJ2-3	TRBV7-2	14	ASSLQGTTPGDTQY
NA	TRBJ1-3	TRBV19	11	ASTSHSGNTIY
NA	TRBJ2-1	TRBV5-4	12	ASSLWQGQDEQF
NA	TRBJ2-1	TRBV7-2	13	ASSLEAHSYNEQF
NA	TRBJ1-2	TRBV5-1	11	ASRPGGDQGYT
NA	TRBJ1-3	TRBV11-2	12	ASSQGASGNTIY
NA	TRBJ2-7	TRBV9	13	ASSVGTSRLGEQY
NA	TRBJ1-2	TRBV5-6	14	ASSLGSGAVNYGYT
TRBD2	TRBJ2-7	TRBV6-1	11	AGGRAGAYEQY
NA	TRBJ1-4	TRBV18	11	ASFGTPSEKLF
NA	TRBJ2-2	TRBV27	14	ASSPRPGQNTGELF
NA	TRBJ2-7	TRBV25-1	13	ASSESRTESYEQY
TRBD2	TRBJ2-3	TRBV5-1	15	ASSLGLADSSTDTQY
NA	TRBJ2-1	TRBV5-4	13	ASSFSAISYNEQF
TRBD1	TRBJ2-7	TRBV5-5	12	ASSEGQGAYEQY
NA	TRBJ2-7	TRBV29-1	11	SVEDGILYEQY
NA	TRBJ1-5	TRBV27	15	ASSLSGGQGSNQPQH
NA	TRBJ2-5	TRBV5-1	13	ASSLVPSVQETQY
TRBD1	TRBJ1-1	TRBV10-1	11	ASSDRMNTEAF
NA	TRBJ1-1	TRBV5-1	13	ASSLGDRANTEAF
NA	TRBJ2-5	TRBV9	11	ASSVVSEETQY
TRBD1	TRBJ1-2	TRBV25-1	13	ASSGQGGSNYGYT
TRBD1	TRBJ1-3	TRBV5-1	15	ASSLFKGQGTGNTIY
NA	TRBJ1-5	TRBV28	14	ASSPMGGVGSQPQH
NA	TRBJ2-5	TRBV7-7	12	ASSLGWLQETQY
NA	TRBJ1-1	TRBV28	12	ASSFALGNTEAF
TRBD2	TRBJ2-3	TRBV7-9	10	ASRSSGDTQY
TRBD2	TRBJ2-3	TRBV28	13	ASSFGAGSTDTQY
NA	TRBJ1-1	TRBV5-4	13	ASSSLAGGGTEAF
NA	TRBJ2-2	TRBV19	12	ASSDGTNTGELF
NA	TRBJ2-7	TRBV29-1	11	SVEVGQPYEQY
TRBD2	TRBJ2-1	TRBV2	13	ASSEVGGSGNEQF
NA	TRBJ1-1	TRBV2	10	ASKNMNTEAF
TRBD2	TRBJ2-1	TRBV29-1	14	SVELAGGRWGNEQF
NA	TRBJ2-1	TRBV19	11	ASRMGRYNEQF
NA	TRBJ2-7	TRBV29-1	13	SVLGSPMSSYEQY